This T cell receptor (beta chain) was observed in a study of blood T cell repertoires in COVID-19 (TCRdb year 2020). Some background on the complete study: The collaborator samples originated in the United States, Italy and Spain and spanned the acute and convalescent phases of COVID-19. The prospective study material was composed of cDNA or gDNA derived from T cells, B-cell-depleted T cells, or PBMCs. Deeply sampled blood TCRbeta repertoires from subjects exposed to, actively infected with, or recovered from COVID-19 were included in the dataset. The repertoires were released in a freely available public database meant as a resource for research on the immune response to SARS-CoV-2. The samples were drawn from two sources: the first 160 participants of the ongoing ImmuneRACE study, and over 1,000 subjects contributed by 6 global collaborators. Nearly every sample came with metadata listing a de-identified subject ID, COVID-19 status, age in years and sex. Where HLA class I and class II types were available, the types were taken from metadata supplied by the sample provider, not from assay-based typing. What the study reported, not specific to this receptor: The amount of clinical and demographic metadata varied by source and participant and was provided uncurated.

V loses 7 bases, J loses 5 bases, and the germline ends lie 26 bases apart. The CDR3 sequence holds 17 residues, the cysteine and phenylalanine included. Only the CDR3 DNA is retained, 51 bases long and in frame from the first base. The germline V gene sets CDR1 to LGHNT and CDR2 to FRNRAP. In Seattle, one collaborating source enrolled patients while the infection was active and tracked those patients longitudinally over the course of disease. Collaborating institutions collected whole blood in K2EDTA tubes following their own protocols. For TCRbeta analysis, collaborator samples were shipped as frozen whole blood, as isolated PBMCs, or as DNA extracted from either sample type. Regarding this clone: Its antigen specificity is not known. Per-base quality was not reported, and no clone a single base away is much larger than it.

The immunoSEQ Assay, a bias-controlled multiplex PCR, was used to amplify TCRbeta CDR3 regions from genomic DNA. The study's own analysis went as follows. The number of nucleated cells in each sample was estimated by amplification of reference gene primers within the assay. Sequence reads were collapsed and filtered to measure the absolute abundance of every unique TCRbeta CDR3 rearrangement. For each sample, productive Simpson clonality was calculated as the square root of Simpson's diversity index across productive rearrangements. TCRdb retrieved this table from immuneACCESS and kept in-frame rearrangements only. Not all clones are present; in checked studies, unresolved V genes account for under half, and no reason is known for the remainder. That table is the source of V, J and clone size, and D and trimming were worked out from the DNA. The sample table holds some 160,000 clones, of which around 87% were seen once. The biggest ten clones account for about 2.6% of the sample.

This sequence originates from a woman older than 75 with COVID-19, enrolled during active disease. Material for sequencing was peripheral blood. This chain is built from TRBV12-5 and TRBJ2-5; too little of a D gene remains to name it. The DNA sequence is TGTGCTAGTGATTTCGGCCCTGACAACGGCAAGAATGAGACCCAGTACTTC. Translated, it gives CASDFGPDNGKNETQYF. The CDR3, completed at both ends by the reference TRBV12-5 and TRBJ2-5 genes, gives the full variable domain DARVTQTPRHKVTEMGQEVTMRCQPILGHNTVFWYRQTMMQGLELLAYFRNRAPLDDSGMPKDRFSAEMPDATLATLKIQPSEPRDSAVYFCASDFGPDNGKNETQYFGPGTRLLVL.